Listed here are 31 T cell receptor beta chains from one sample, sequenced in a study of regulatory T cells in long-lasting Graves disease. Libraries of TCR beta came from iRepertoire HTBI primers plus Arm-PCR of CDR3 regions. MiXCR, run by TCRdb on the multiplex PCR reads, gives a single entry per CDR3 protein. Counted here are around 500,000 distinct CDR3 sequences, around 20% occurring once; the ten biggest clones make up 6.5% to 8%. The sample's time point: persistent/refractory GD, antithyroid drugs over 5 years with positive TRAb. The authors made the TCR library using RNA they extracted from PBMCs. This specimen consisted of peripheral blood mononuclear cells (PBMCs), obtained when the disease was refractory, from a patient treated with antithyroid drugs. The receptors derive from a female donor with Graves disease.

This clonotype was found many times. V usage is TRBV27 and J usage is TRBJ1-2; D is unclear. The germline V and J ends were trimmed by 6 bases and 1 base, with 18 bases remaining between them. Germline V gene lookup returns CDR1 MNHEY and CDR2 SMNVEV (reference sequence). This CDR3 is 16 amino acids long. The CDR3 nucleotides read TGTGCCAGCAGCGGATACTCGCCGGCAAATAACTATGGCTACACCTTC. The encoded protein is CASSGYSPANNYGYTF.

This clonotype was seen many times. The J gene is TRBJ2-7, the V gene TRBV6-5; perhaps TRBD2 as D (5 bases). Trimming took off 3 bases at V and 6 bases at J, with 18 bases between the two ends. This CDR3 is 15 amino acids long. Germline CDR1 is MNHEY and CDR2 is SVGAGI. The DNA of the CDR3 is TGTGCCAGCAGTTATTTGCGGGTTCTTCAGTGCGAGCAGTACTTC. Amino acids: CASSYLRVLQCEQYF.

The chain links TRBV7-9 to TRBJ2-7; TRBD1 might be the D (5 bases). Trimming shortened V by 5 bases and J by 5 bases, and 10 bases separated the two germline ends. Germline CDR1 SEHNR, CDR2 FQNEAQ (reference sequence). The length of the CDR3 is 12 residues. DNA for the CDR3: TGTGCCAGCAGCCAGGGTTTCCACGAGCAGTACTTC. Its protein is CASSQGFHEQYF. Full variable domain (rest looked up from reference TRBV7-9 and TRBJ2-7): DTGVSQNPRHKITKRGQNVTFRCDPISEHNRLYWYRQTLGQGPEFLTYFQNEAQLEKSRLLSDRFSAERPKGSFSTLEIQRTEQGDSAMYLCASSQGFHEQYFGPGTRLTVT.

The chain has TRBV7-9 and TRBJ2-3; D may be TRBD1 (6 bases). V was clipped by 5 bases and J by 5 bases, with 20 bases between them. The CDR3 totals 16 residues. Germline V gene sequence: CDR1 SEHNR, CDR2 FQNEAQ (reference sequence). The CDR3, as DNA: TGTGCCAGCAGCCCGGGCGTAGGGGGTCTATTAGATACGCAGTATTTT. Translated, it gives CASSPGVGGLLDTQYF.

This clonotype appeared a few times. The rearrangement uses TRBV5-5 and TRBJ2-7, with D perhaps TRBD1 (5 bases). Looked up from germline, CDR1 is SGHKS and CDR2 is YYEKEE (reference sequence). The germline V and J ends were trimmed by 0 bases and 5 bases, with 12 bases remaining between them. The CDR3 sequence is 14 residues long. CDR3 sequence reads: CASSLDPGRDEQYF. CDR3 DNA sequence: TGTGCCAGCAGCTTGGATCCGGGCAGGGACGAGCAGTACTTC. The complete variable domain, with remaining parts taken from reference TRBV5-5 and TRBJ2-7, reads DAGVTQSPTHLIKTRGQQVTLRCSPISGHKSVSWYQQVLGQGPQFIFQYYEKEERGRGNFPDRFSARQFPNYSSELNVNALLLGDSALYLCASSLDPGRDEQYFGPGTRLTVT.

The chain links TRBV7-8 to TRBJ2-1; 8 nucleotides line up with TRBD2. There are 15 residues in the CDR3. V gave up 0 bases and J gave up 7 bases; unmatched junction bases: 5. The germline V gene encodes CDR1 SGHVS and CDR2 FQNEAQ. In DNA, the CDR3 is TGTGCCAGCAGCTTAGCTACTAGCGGTGGGAATGAGCAGTTCTTC. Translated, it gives CASSLATSGGNEQFF.

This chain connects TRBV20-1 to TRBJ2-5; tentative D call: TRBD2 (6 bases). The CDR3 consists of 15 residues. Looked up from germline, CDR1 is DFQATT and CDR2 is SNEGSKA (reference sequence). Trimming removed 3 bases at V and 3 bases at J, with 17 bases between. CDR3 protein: CSARSGGTGEETQYF. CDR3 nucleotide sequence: TGCAGTGCTAGGTCTGGGGGGACTGGGGAAGAGACCCAGTACTTC.

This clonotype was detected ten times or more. The CDR3 region has the DNA TGTGCCAGCCCAAGAACTAGCGGCCCCTACGAGCAGTACTTC. Its translation: CASPRTSGPYEQYF. The chain recombines TRBV6-1 with TRBJ2-7; 8 bases line up with TRBD2. This CDR3 region has 14 residues. Germline V lookup: CDR1 MNHNS, CDR2 SASEGT. With 8 bases clipped from V and 2 bases from J, the junction kept 8 bases outside the gene matches.

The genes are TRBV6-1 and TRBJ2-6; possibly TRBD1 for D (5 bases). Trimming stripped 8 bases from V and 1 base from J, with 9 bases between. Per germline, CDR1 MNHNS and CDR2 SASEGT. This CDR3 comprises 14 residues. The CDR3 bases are TGTGCCAGCCCAAGGGGATCTGGGGCCAACGTCCTGACTTTC. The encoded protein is CASPRGSGANVLTF.

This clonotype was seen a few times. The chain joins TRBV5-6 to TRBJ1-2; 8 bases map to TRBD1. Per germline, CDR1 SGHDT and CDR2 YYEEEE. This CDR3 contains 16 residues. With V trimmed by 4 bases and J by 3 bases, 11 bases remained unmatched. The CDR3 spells CASSHLGRGQDYGYTF. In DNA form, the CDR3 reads TGTGCCAGCAGCCACTTGGGCAGGGGGCAGGACTATGGCTACACCTTC. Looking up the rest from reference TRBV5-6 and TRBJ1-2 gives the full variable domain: DAGVTQSPTHLIKTRGQQVTLRCSPKSGHDTVSWYQQALGQGPQFIFQYYEEEERQRGNFPDRFSGHQFPNYSSELNVNALLLGDSALYLCASSHLGRGQDYGYTFGSGTRLTVV.

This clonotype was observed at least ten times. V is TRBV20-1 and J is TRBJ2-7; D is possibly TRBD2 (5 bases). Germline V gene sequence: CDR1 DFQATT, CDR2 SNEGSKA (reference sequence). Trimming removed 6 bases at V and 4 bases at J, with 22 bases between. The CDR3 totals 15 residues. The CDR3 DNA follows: TGCAGTGCCGCACGGGGAACTCTGGGCTCATACGAGCAGTACTTC. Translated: CSAARGTLGSYEQYF.

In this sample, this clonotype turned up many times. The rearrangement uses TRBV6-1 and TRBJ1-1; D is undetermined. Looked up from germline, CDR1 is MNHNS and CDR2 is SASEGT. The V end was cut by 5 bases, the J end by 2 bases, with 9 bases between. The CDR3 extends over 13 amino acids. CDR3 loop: CASSRGFNTEAFF. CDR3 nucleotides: TGTGCCAGCAGTAGAGGTTTTAACACTGAAGCTTTCTTT.

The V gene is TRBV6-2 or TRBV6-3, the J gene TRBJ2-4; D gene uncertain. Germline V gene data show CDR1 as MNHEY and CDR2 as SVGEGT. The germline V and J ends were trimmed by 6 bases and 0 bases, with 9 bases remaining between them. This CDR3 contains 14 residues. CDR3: CASSQVLAKNIQYF. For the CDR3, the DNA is TGTGCCAGCAGCCAAGTCTTAGCCAAAAACATTCAGTACTTC.

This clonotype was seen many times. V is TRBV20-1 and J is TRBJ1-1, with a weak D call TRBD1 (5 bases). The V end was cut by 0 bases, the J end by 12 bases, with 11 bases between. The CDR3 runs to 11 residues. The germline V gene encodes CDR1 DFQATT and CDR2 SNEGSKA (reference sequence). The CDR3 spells CSARDKQGSFF. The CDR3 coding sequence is TGCAGTGCTAGAGATAAGCAGGGATCTTTCTTT.

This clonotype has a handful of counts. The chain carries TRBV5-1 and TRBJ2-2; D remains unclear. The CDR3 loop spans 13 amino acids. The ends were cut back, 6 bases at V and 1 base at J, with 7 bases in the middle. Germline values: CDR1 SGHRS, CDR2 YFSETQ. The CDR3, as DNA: TGCGCCAGCAATCCTTTGAACACCGGGGAGCTGTTTTTT. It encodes CASNPLNTGELFF.

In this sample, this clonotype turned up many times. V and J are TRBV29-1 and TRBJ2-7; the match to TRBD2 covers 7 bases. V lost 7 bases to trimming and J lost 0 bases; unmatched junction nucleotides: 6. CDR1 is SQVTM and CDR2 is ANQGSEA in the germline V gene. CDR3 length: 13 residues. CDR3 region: CSGISGYSYEQYF. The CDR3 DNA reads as TGCAGCGGGATTAGCGGGTACTCCTACGAGCAGTACTTC.

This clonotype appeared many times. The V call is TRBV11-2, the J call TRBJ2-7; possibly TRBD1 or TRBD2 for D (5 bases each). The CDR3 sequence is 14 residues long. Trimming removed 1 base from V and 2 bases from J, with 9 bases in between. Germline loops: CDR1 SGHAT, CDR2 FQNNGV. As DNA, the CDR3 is TGTGCCAGCAGCTTAGGGGACCAGACCTACGAGCAGTACTTC. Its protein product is CASSLGDQTYEQYF.

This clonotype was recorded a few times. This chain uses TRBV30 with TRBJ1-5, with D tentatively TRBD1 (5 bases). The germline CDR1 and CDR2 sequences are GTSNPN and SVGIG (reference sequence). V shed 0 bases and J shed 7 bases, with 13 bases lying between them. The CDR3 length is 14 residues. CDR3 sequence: CAWSVLGVGQPQHF. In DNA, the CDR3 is TGTGCCTGGAGTGTTTTAGGGGTTGGACAGCCCCAGCATTTT.

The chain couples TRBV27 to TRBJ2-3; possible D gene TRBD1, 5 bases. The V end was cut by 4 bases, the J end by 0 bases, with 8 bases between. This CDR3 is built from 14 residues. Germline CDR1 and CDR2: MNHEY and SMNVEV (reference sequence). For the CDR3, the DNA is TGTGCCAGCAGTTGGGGCGGCAGCACAGATACGCAGTATTTT. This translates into CASSWGGSTDTQYF.

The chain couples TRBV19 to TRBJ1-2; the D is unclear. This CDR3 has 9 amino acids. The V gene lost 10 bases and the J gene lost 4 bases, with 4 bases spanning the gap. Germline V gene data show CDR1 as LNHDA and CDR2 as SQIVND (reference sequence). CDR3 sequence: CATGYGYTF. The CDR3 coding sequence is TGTGCCACCGGCTATGGCTACACCTTC.

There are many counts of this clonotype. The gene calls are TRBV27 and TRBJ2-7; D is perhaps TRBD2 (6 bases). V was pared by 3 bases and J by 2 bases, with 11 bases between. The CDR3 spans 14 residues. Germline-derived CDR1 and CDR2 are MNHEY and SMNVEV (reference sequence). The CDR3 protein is CASSLDYQTYEQYF. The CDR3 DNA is TGTGCCAGCAGTTTGGACTACCAGACCTACGAGCAGTACTTC.

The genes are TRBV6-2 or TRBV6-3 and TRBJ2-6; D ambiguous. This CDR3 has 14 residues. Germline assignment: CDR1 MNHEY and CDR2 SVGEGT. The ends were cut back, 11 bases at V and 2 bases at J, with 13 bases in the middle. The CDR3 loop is CAALDVAGANVLTF. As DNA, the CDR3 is TGTGCCGCTTTAGACGTGGCTGGGGCCAACGTCCTGACTTTC.

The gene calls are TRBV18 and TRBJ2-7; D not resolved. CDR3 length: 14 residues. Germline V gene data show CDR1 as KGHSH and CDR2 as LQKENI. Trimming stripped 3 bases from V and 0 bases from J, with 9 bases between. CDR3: CASSPGSNSYEQYF. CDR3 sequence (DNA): TGTGCCAGCTCACCGGGCAGCAACTCCTACGAGCAGTACTTC. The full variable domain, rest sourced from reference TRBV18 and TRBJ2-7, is NAGVMQNPRHLVRRRGQEARLRCSPMKGHSHVYWYRQLPEEGLKFMVYLQKENIIDESGMPKERFSAEFPKEGPSILRIQQVVRGDSAAYFCASSPGSNSYEQYFGPGTRLTVT.

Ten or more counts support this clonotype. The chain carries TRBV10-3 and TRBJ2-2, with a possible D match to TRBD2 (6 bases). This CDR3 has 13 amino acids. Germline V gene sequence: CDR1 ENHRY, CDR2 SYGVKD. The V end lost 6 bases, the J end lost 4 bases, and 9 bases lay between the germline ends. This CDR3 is CAIRDYSTGELFF. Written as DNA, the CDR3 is TGTGCCATCAGGGACTACAGCACCGGGGAGCTGTTTTTT.

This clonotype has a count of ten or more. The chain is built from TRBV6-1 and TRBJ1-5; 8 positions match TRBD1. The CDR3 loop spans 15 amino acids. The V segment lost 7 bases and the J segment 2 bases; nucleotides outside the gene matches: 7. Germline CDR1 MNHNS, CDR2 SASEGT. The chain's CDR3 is CASTLPGGGNQPQHF. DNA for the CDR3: TGTGCCAGCACCTTACCAGGGGGCGGCAATCAGCCCCAGCATTTT.

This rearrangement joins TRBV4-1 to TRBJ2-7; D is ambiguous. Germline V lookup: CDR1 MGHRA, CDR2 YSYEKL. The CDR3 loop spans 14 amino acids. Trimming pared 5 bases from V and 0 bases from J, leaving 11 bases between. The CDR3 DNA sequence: TGCGCCAGCAGCTACCGTGTTTTCTCCTACGAGCAGTACTTC. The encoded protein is CASSYRVFSYEQYF.

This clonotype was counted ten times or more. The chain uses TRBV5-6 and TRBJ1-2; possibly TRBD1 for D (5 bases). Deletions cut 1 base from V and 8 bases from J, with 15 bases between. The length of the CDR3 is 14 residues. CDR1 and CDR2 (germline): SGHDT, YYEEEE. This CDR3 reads CASSLTGRDAGYTF. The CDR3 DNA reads TGTGCCAGCAGCTTGACGGGACGGGACGCGGGCTACACCTTC.

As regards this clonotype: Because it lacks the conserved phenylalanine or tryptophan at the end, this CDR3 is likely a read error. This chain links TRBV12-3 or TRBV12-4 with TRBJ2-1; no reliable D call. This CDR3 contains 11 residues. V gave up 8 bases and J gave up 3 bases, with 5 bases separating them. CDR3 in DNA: TGTGCCAGCGGGGACTACAATGAGCAGTTCCTC. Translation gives CASGDYNEQFL.

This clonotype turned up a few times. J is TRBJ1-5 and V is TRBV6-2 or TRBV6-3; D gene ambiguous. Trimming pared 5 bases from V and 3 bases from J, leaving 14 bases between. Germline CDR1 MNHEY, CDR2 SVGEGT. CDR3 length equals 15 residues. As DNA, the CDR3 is TGTGCCAGCAGTGAAGCTAGGCTGCACAATCAGCCCCAGCATTTT. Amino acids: CASSEARLHNQPQHF.

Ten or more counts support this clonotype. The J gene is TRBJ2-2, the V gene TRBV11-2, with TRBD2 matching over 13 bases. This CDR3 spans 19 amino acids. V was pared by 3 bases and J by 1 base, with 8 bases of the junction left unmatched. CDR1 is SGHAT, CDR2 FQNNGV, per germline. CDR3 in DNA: TGTGCCAGCAGCTTTTATACTAGCGGGAGGGCCAAGAACACCGGGGAGCTGTTTTTT. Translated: CASSFYTSGRAKNTGELFF. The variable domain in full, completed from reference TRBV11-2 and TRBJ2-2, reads EAGVAQSPRYKIIEKRQSVAFWCNPISGHATLYWYQQILGQGPKLLIQFQNNGVVDDSQLPKDRFSAERLKGVDSTLKIQPAKLEDSAVYLCASSFYTSGRAKNTGELFFGEGSRLTVL.

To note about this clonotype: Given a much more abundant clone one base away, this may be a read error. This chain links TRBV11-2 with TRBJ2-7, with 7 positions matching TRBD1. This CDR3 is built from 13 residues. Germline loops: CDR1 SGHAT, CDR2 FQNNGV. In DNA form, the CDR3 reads TGTGCCAGCAGCTTCGAGACAGGGTCCGAGCAGTGCTTC. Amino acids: CASSFETGSEQCF.